This TCR beta chain was sequenced in a study of CD8 T cells in Susac syndrome (dated by TCRdb to between 2019 and 2020). Looking at the study overall: Whether CD8+ T cell activation and differentiation in Susac syndrome was antigen driven was tested using repertoire sequencing.

V is pared back by 5 bases and J by 2 bases, with 15 bases lying between the germline termini. Sequences SEHNR (CDR1) and FQNEAQ (CDR2) are obtained from the germline V gene (reference sequence). From its cysteine to its phenylalanine, the CDR3 spans 15 amino acids. The CDR3 DNA has 45 bases and is translated from base 1. To note about this clonotype: Its antigen is not yet known. Per-nucleotide qualities are absent, and no much larger clonotype sits a single base away.

On the study overall, not on this receptor specifically: The study acknowledged that relatively few individuals were included in the TCR sequencing and HLA analysis.

Peripheral blood CD8+ and CD4+ T cells from healthy donors, Susac syndrome patients and multiple sclerosis patients were profiled by high-throughput TCR beta sequencing. Healthy donors were age- and sex-matched controls. Bulk CD8+ and CD4+ T cells were purified magnetically by negative isolation, whereas CD8+ TEMRA cells were enriched by FACS. Blood was drawn into EDTA tubes, processed within 24 hours, and PBMCs were isolated by density gradient centrifugation. PBMCs intended for TCR sequencing were cryopreserved in liquid nitrogen and thawed later in a water bath at 37 degrees C. The sorted or isolated CD4+, CD8+ and CD8+ TEMRA cells had a purity of 90% or higher. RNA was extracted with the RNeasy kit and 0.5 to 1 ug was reverse transcribed using random hexamers. The immunoSEQ multiplex PCR assay, covering 54 Vbeta and 13 Jbeta segments, was used to amplify TCR beta CDR3 regions. Bias from PCR amplification was corrected by using a synthetic template baseline for primer optimization and for computational correction. The paper's data handling went like this. Only productive sequences were kept, with reads annotated to V, D and J genes according to IMGT and analyzed in immunoSEQ Analyzer. To calculate clonality, Shannon entropy was normalized by log2 of the number of productive unique sequences and then subtracted from one. Public and private clones were assessed among the 100 most prevalent clones of each patient and control. A clone was defined as Susac-specific if it was absent from the healthy and MS cohorts, from over 1,000 published viral clones and from other ImmuneACCESS disease sequences. TCRdb trimmed the raw reads at Q25, called clones with MiXCR and kept productive beta chains. Identical CDR3 proteins give one entry, which carries the most common genes and DNA. TCRdb, not the original authors, processed these V and J calls. The sample records 110,000 or so distinct CDR3 sequences, roughly 91% of which are singletons. Approximately 0.13% of the sample rests with the top ten.

The sequence came from a human donor in good health. The sample was CD4+ T cells from PBMCs. The sequence joins TRBV7-9 to TRBJ2-5; no D gene can be assigned with confidence. The DNA sequence is as follows: TGTGCCAGCAGCCCCGGATGGGCAGAGCAAGAGACCCAGTACTTC. Translated, it reads CASSPGWAEQETQYF.